A single sample is the source of the 7 T cell receptor beta chains below, sequenced in a study of blood T cell repertoires in COVID-19. Assay used: immunoSEQ multiplex PCR; TCRdb lists only in-frame clones, some missing. The sample includes hundreds of thousands of clones, around 90% of them seen just once. Sequencing input: PBMCs or T cells enriched from blood (not recorded which). The receptors were sampled from a man in his 60s who had recovered from COVID-19.

A single count supports this clone. The gene calls are TRBV5-8 and TRBJ2-7; 8 bases are shared with TRBD2. V lost 4 bases, J lost 6 bases, and 9 bases stayed unmatched. Germline CDR1 reads SGHTS; CDR2 reads YDEGEE. The CDR3 loop spans 14 amino acids. CDR3 in DNA: TGTGCCAGCAGCCCCAAGCGGGAGCCCCTCGAGCAGTACTTC. Encoded protein: CASSPKREPLEQYF. Filled out from reference TRBV5-8 and TRBJ2-7, the complete variable domain reads EAGVTQSPTHLIKTRGQQATLRCSPISGHTSVYWYQQALGLGLQFLLWYDEGEERNRGNFPPRFSGRQFPNYSSELNVNALELEDSALYLCASSPKREPLEQYFGPGTRLTVT.

V usage is TRBV19 and J usage is TRBJ1-1, with D tentatively TRBD1 (5 bases). V shed 6 bases and J shed 3 bases, with 8 bases lying between them. Germline V gene sequence: CDR1 LNHDA, CDR2 SQIVND (reference sequence). This CDR3 comprises 12 residues. The DNA for the CDR3 is TGTGCCAGTAGAAAACAGGACACTGAAGCTTTCTTT. It specifies CASRKQDTEAFF.

The chain recombines TRBV5-1 with TRBJ1-6; D perhaps matches TRBD1 (5 bases). The germline gives CDR1 SGHRS, CDR2 YFSETQ. The CDR3 spans 15 residues. V was shortened by 4 bases and J by 10 bases, with 18 bases between the two germline ends. In DNA form, the CDR3 reads TGCGCCAGCAGCCCTGCGGGACCAGAGTTATCACCCCTCCACTTT. The encoded protein is CASSPAGPELSPLHF.

The chain carries TRBV11-3 and TRBJ2-7; possible D gene TRBD1, 6 bases. Per the germline V gene, CDR1 is SGHNT and CDR2 is YENEEA. This CDR3 is 15 amino acids long. V dropped 1 base and J dropped 3 bases, with 13 bases sitting between them. In nucleotides, the CDR3 is TGTGCCAGCAGCTTAGGGCAGGGGAGTTTCTACGAGCAGTACTTC. This encodes CASSLGQGSFYEQYF.

The rearrangement joins TRBV5-1 to TRBJ2-5; 13 nucleotides line up with TRBD2. Germline V gene sequence: CDR1 SGHRS, CDR2 YFSETQ. There are 19 residues in the CDR3. After removal of 2 bases from V and 1 base from J, the junction contained 11 bases not matched to a gene. CDR3 sequence: CASSFKPGLAGRSQETQYF. The CDR3 DNA is TGCGCCAGCAGCTTTAAACCGGGACTAGCGGGACGGTCCCAAGAGACCCAGTACTTC.

The chain combines TRBV30 with TRBJ1-6; D gene unclear. CDR1 and CDR2 from the germline V gene are GTSNPN and SVGIG (reference sequence). The V gene lost 0 bases and the J gene lost 9 bases, with 9 bases spanning the gap. CDR3 length equals 13 residues. The CDR3, as DNA: TGTGCCTGGAGTGTTCAGGATGGTTCACCCCTCCACTTT. Residues: CAWSVQDGSPLHF. Combining the CDR3 with reference TRBV30 and TRBJ1-6 gives the whole variable domain SQTIHQWPATLVQPVGSPLSLECTVEGTSNPNLYWYRQAAGRGLQLLFYSVGIGQISSEVPQNLSASRPQDRQFILSSKKLLLSDSGFYLCAWSVQDGSPLHFGNGTRLTVT.

The chain has TRBV27 and TRBJ2-7, with 7 nucleotides matching TRBD1. J was trimmed by 0 bases and V by 3 bases; bases with no gene match: 2. Germline assignment: CDR1 MNHEY and CDR2 SMNVEV (reference sequence). CDR3 length: 14 amino acids. The CDR3 DNA follows: TGTGCCAGCAGTTTTGGGGACAGCTCCTACGAGCAGTACTTC. Encoded protein: CASSFGDSSYEQYF.